A selection of T cell receptor beta chains follows, all from one sample in a study of OX40 agonist ivuxolimab in advanced cancers. TCRdb's copy holds only in-frame clones and misses some; the assay was immunoSEQ multiplex PCR. The sample comprises under 70,000 clones, about 90% of which are singletons, and roughly 7.5% rests with the top ten. The sequences come from CD4+ or CD8+ T cells sorted from blood, collected in a trial of the OX40 agonist ivuxolimab. These receptors all come from an adult with an advanced solid tumor such as melanoma, head and neck, liver or kidney cancer. Both conserved end residues are part of each CDR3. D genes are given only for firm matches. Rows give clone size only sometimes, using once, few, many, or a class for an expanded clone.

size: .
D: .
J: TRBJ2-7
V: TRBV5-4
CDR3: CASSSFSSCEQYF
DNA: TGTGCCAGCAGCTCCTTCAGCTCCTGCGAGCAGTACTTC

size: few
D: .
J: TRBJ2-3
V: TRBV14
CDR3: CAPGGTDTQYF
DNA: TGTGCCCCGGGTGGGACAGATACGCAGTATTTT

size: .
D: .
J: TRBJ1-1
V: TRBV5-4
CDR3: CASSLVGTPEAFF
DNA: TGTGCCAGCAGCTTGGTTGGCACCCCTGAAGCTTTCTTT

size: .
D: TRBD2
J: TRBJ2-7
V: TRBV4-1
CDR3: CASSLTGLAGSSYEQYF
DNA: TGCGCCAGCAGCCTCACAGGACTAGCGGGGAGCTCTTACGAGCAGTACTTC

size: .
D: .
J: TRBJ2-7
V: TRBV10-3
CDR3: CAISVRDDSEQYF
DNA: TGTGCCATCAGTGTCAGGGATGACTCCGAGCAGTACTTC

size: .
D: .
J: TRBJ1-2
V: TRBV27
CDR3: CASSPSNFLYGYTF
DNA: TGTGCCAGCAGTCCTTCTAATTTCCTCTATGGCTACACCTTC

size: .
D: .
J: TRBJ1-4
V: TRBV9
CDR3: CASSVGGSANEKLFF
DNA: TGTGCCAGCAGCGTAGGAGGTTCGGCTAATGAAAAACTGTTTTTT

size: .
D: TRBD2
J: TRBJ2-1
V: TRBV5-8
CDR3: CASSLSSGLYNEQFF
DNA: TGTGCCAGCAGCTTAAGTAGCGGGTTATACAATGAGCAGTTCTTC

size: .
D: .
J: TRBJ1-1
V: TRBV6-1
CDR3: CASSETDQNTEAFF
DNA: TGTGCCAGCAGTGAGACAGATCAGAACACTGAAGCTTTCTTT

size: few
D: .
J: TRBJ1-5
V: TRBV9
CDR3: CASSAQDNQPQHF
DNA: TGTGCCAGCAGCGCACAGGATAACCAGCCCCAGCATTTT

size: .
D: .
J: TRBJ1-1
V: TRBV7-9
CDR3: CASSPQVEAEAFF
DNA: TGTGCCAGCAGCCCTCAGGTTGAGGCTGAAGCTTTCTTT

size: .
D: .
J: TRBJ2-1
V: TRBV29-1
CDR3: CSVEDPRGPYNEQFF
DNA: TGCAGCGTTGAAGACCCACGGGGGCCCTACAATGAGCAGTTCTTC

size: .
D: TRBD2
J: TRBJ2-2
V: TRBV9
CDR3: CASSPPTGLAGANTGELFF
DNA: TGTGCCAGCAGCCCCCCGACCGGACTAGCGGGGGCGAACACCGGGGAGCTGTTTTTT

size: .
D: .
J: TRBJ2-2
V: TRBV6-7
CDR3: CASSSSSFTSFTGELFF
DNA: TGTGCCAGCAGTTCCTCATCCTTTACCTCATTCACCGGGGAGCTGTTTTTT

size: once
D: .
J: TRBJ2-1
V: TRBV14
CDR3: CASSKVGGTAYNEQFF
DNA: TGTGCCAGCAGCAAAGTCGGCGGGACAGCATACAATGAGCAGTTCTTC

size: few
D: .
J: TRBJ2-4
V: TRBV4-2
CDR3: CASSQDRGGGDIQYF
DNA: TGTGCCAGCAGCCAAGATAGGGGTGGAGGGGACATTCAGTACTTC

size: .
D: .
J: TRBJ2-7
V: TRBV7-3
CDR3: CASSTQGDEQYF
DNA: TGTGCCAGCAGCACACAAGGGGACGAGCAGTACTTC

size: once
D: .
J: TRBJ2-7
V: TRBV6-1
CDR3: CASSPPRTDSYEQYF
DNA: TGTGCCAGCAGTCCACCCCGGACGGATTCCTACGAGCAGTACTTC

size: .
D: .
J: TRBJ2-1
V: TRBV5-6
CDR3: CASSFTTVHEQFF
DNA: TGTGCCAGCAGCTTTACTACCGTGCATGAGCAGTTCTTC

size: once
D: .
J: TRBJ2-5
V: TRBV15
CDR3: CATSGTGFQETQYF
DNA: TGTGCCACCAGCGGCACAGGGTTCCAAGAGACCCAGTACTTC

size: once
D: .
J: TRBJ1-2
V: TRBV19
CDR3: CASSIQGVHGYTF
DNA: TGTGCCAGTAGTATACAGGGCGTTCATGGCTACACCTTC

size: .
D: .
J: TRBJ2-7
V: TRBV7-7
CDR3: CASTPSSWGNYEQYF
DNA: TGTGCTAGCACCCCGTCTTCATGGGGAAACTACGAGCAGTACTTC